The clone carrying this TCR beta chain occurred a few times. Germline loops: CDR1 SGHNT, CDR2 YENEEA. This CDR3 has 15 amino acids. V shed 2 bases, J shed 4 bases, and the junction held 6 bases outside the gene matches. Produced via immunoSEQ multiplex PCR; TCRdb's table is partial and in-frame only. The table lists some 190,000 clones, 86% of them singletons. The sample is drawn from a study of blood T cell repertoires in COVID-19. The clonotype comes from a woman aged 40 to 50 in a cohort exposed to, infected with or recovered from COVID-19 (not recorded which). The sequencing input was PBMCs or T cells enriched from blood (not recorded which). The gene calls are TRBV11-3 and TRBJ2-7; 9 bases line up with TRBD2. The CDR3 sequence: CASSLIAGDGYEQYF. Here the CDR3 DNA reads TGTGCCAGCAGCTTAATAGCGGGGGACGGGTACGAGCAGTACTTC.